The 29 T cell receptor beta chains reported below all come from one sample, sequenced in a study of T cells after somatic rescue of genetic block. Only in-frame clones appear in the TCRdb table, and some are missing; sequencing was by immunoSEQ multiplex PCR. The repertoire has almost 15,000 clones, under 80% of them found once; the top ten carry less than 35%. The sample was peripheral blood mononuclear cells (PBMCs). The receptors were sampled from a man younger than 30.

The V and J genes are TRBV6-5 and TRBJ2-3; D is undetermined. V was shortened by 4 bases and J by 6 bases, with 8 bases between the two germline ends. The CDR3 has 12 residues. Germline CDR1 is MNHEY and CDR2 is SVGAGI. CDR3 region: CASSSTSDTQYF. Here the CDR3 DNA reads TGTGCCAGCAGTTCTACTTCTGATACGCAGTATTTT.

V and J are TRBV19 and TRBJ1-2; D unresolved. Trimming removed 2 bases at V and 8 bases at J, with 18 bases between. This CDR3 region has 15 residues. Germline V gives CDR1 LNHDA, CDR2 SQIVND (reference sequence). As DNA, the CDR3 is TGTGCCAGTAGTATATTGGAGATCCCCTTCGGGGGCTACACCTTC. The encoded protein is CASSILEIPFGGYTF. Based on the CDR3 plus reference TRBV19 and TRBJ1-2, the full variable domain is DGGITQSPKYLFRKEGQNVTLSCEQNLNHDAMYWYRQDPGQGLRLIYYSQIVNDFQKGDIAEGYSVSREKKESFPLTVTSAQKNPTAFYLCASSILEIPFGGYTFGSGTRLTVV.

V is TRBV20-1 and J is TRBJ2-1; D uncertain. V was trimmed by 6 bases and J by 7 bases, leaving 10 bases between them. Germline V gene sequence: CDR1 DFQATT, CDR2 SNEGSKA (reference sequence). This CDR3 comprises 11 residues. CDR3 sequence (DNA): TGCAGTGCCCTCAGGAGTAATGAGCAGTTCTTC. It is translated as CSALRSNEQFF.

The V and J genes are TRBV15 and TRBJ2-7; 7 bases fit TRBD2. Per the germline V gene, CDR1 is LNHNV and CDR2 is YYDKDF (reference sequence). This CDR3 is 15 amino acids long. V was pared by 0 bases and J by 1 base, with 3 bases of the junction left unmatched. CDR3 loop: CATSRDPGGSYEQYF. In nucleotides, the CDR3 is TGTGCCACCAGCAGAGATCCGGGGGGTTCCTACGAGCAGTACTTC.

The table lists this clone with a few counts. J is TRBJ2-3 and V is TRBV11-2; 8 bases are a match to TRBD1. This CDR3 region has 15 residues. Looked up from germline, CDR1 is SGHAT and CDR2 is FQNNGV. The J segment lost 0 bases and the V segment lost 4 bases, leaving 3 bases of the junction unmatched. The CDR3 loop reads CASSSNRGSTDTQYF. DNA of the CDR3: TGTGCCAGCAGCTCCAACAGGGGGAGCACAGATACGCAGTATTTT. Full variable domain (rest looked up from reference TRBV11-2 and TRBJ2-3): EAGVAQSPRYKIIEKRQSVAFWCNPISGHATLYWYQQILGQGPKLLIQFQNNGVVDDSQLPKDRFSAERLKGVDSTLKIQPAKLEDSAVYLCASSSNRGSTDTQYFGPGTRLTVL.

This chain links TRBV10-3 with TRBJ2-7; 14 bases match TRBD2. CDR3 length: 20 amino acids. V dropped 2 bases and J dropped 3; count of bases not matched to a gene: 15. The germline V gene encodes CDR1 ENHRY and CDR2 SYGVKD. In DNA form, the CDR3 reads TGTGCCATCAGTGAGGTCCCCCGGGTGACTAGCGGGAGGGCCGGCTACGAGCAGTACTTC. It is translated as CAISEVPRVTSGRAGYEQYF.

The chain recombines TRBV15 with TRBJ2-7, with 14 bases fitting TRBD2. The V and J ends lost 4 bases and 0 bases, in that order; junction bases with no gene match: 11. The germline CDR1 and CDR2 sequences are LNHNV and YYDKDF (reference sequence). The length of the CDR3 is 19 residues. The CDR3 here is CATSMPTGTSGSLSYEQYF. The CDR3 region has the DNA TGTGCCACCAGCATGCCCACCGGGACTAGCGGGAGCCTCTCCTACGAGCAGTACTTC. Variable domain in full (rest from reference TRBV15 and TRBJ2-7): DAMVIQNPRYQVTQFGKPVTLSCSQTLNHNVMYWYQQKSSQAPKLLFHYYDKDFNNEADTPDNFQSRRPNTSFCFLDIRSPGLGDTAMYLCATSMPTGTSGSLSYEQYFGPGTRLTVT.

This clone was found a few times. Here the CDR3 reads CASSSGSAGRGNEQFF. The CDR3 nucleotides read TGCGCCAGCAGCTCAGGCTCAGCGGGGAGGGGCAATGAGCAGTTCTTC. This chain joins TRBV5-1 and TRBJ2-1; 7 bases fit TRBD2. The CDR3 runs to 16 residues. Germline trimming cut 3 bases from V and 6 bases from J; bases unmatched to any gene: 12. Germline V lookup: CDR1 SGHRS, CDR2 YFSETQ.

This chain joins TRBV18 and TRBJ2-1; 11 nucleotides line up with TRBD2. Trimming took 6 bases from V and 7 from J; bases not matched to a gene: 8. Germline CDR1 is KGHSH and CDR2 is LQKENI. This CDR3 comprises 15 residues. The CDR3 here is CASSGLLAGENEQFF. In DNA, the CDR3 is TGTGCCAGCTCTGGCCTACTAGCGGGGGAGAATGAGCAGTTCTTC.

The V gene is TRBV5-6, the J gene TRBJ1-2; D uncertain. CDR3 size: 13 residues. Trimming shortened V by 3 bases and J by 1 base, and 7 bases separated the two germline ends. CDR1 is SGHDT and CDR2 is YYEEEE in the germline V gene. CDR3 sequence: CASSSTLNYGYTF. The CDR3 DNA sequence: TGTGCCAGCAGCTCGACACTTAACTATGGCTACACCTTC. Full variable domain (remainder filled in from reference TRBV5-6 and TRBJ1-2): DAGVTQSPTHLIKTRGQQVTLRCSPKSGHDTVSWYQQALGQGPQFIFQYYEEEERQRGNFPDRFSGHQFPNYSSELNVNALLLGDSALYLCASSSTLNYGYTFGSGTRLTVV.

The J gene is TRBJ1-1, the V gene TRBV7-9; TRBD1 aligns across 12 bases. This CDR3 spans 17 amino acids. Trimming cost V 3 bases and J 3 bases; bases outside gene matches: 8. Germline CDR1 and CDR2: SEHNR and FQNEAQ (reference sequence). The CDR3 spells CASSFRDRGPVDTEAFF. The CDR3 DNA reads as TGTGCCAGCAGCTTCCGGGACAGGGGGCCGGTGGACACTGAAGCTTTCTTT. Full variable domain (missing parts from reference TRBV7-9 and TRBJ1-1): DTGVSQNPRHKITKRGQNVTFRCDPISEHNRLYWYRQTLGQGPEFLTYFQNEAQLEKSRLLSDRFSAERPKGSFSTLEIQRTEQGDSAMYLCASSFRDRGPVDTEAFFGQGTRLTVV.

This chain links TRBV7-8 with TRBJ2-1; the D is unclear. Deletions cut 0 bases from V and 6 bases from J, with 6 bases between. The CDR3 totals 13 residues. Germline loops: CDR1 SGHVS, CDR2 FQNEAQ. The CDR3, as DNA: TGTGCCAGCAGCTTAGCCGTGGGCAATGAGCAGTTCTTC. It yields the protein CASSLAVGNEQFF.

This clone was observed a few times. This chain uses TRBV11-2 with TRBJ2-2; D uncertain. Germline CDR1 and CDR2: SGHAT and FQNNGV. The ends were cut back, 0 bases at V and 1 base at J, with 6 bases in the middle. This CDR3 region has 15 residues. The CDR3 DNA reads TGTGCCAGCAGCTTAGATCCGAGGAACACCGGGGAGCTGTTTTTT. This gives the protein CASSLDPRNTGELFF.

CDR3 sequence reads: CAIKSQGTDTQYF. The DNA of the CDR3 is TGTGCCATCAAGAGCCAGGGCACAGATACGCAGTATTTT. V and J are TRBV10-3 and TRBJ2-3; D remains ambiguous. CDR1 and CDR2 (germline): ENHRY, SYGVKD. The CDR3 length is 13 residues. V lost 7 bases and J lost 1, with 9 bases in between.

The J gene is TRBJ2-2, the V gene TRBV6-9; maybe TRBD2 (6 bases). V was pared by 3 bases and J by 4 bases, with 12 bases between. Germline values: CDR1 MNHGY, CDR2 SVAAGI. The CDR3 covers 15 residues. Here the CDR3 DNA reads TGTGCCAGCAGTTACCAGACTAGGTCCACCGGGGAGCTGTTTTTT. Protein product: CASSYQTRSTGELFF.

CDR3 coding DNA: TGTGCCAGCAGGATAGGTGGGACAGCCTCCTACGAGCAGTACTTC. Its translation: CASRIGGTASYEQYF. The gene calls are TRBV6-5 and TRBJ2-7; 7 nucleotides match TRBD1. Germline V gene data show CDR1 as MNHEY and CDR2 as SVGAGI. There are 15 residues in the CDR3. V shed 6 bases and J 0 bases; nucleotides not matched to a gene: 8.

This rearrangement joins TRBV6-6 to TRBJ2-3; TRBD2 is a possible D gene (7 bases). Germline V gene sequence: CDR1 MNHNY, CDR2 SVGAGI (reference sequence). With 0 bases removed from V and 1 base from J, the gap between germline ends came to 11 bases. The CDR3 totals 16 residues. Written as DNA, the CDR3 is TGTGCCAGCAGTTACTCGAGGGGGGGCGGCACAGATACGCAGTATTTT. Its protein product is CASSYSRGGGTDTQYF.

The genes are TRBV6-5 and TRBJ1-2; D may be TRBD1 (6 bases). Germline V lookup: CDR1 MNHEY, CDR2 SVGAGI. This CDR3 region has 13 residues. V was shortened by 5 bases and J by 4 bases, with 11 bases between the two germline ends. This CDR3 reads CASSLGQLYGYTF. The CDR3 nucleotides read TGTGCCAGCAGTCTCGGACAGCTCTATGGCTACACCTTC.

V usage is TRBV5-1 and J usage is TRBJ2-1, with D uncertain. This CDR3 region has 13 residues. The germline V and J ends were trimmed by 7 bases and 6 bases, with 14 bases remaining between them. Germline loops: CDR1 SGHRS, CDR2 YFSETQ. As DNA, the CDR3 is TGCGCCAGCGGGATGCAGAACACCAATGAGCAGTTCTTC. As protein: CASGMQNTNEQFF.

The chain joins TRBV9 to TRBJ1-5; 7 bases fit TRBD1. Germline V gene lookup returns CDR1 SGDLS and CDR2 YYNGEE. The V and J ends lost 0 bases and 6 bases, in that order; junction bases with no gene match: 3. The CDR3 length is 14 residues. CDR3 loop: CASSVGSGGQPQHF. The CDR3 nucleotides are TGTGCCAGCAGCGTAGGCTCAGGGGGTCAGCCCCAGCATTTT.

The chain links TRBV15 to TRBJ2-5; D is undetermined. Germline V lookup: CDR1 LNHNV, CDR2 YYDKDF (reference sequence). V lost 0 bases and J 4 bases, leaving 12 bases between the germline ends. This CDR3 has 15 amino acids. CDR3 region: CATSRESKVGETQYF. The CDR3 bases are TGTGCCACCAGCAGAGAGTCCAAGGTCGGAGAGACCCAGTACTTC.

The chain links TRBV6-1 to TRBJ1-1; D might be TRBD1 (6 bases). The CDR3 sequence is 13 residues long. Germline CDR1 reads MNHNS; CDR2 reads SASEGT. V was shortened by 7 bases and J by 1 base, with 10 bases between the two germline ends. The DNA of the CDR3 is TGTGCCAGCATGAGGGGGGGGAACACTGAAGCTTTCTTT. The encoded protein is CASMRGGNTEAFF.

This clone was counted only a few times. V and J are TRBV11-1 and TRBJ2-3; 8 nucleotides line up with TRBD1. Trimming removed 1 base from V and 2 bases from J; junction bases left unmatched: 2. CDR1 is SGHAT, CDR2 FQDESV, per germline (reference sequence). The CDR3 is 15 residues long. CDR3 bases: TGTGCCAGCAGCTTAGGGGACAGGAACACAGATACGCAGTATTTT. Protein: CASSLGDRNTDTQYF.

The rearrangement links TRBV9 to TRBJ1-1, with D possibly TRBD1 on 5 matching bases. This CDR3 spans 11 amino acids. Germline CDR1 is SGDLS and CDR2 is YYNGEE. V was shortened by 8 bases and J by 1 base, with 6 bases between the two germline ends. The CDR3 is CASGGNTEAFF. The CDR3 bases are TGTGCCAGTGGGGGGAACACTGAAGCTTTCTTT.

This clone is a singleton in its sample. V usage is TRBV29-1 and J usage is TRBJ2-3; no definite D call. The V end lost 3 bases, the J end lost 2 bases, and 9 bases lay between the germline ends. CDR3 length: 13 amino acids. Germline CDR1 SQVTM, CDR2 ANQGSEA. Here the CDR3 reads CSVDPGATDTQYF. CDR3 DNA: TGCAGCGTTGACCCCGGCGCCACAGATACGCAGTATTTT.

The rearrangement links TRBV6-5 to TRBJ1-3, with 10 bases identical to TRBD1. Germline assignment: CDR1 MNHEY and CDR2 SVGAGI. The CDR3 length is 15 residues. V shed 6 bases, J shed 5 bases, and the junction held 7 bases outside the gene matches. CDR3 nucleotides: TGTGCCAGCAGACCCCCGGGACAGGGGAGAAACACCATATATTTT. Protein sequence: CASRPPGQGRNTIYF.

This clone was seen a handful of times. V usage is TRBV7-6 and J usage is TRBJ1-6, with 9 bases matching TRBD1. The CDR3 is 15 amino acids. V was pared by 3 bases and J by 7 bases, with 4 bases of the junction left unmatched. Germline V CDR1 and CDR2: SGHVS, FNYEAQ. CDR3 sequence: CASSFSGQGNSPLHF. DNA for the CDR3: TGTGCCAGCAGCTTTAGCGGACAGGGGAATTCACCCCTCCACTTT. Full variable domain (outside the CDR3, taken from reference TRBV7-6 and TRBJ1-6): GAGVSQSPRYKVTKRGQDVALRCDPISGHVSLYWYRQALGQGPEFLTYFNYEAQQDKSGLPNDRFSAERPEGSISTLTIQRTEQRDSAMYRCASSFSGQGNSPLHFGNGTRLTVT.

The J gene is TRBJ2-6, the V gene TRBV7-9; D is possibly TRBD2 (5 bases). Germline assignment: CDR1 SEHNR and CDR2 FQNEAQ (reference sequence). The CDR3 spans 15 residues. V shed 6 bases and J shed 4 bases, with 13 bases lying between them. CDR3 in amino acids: CASSLLGVGANVLTF. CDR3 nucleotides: TGTGCCAGCAGTCTCCTCGGGGTCGGGGCCAACGTCCTGACTTTC.

The CDR3 protein is CANSDPGRTDTQYF. CDR3 nucleotide sequence: TGTGCCAATTCGGACCCGGGCCGCACAGATACGCAGTATTTT. V is TRBV5-4 and J is TRBJ2-3; no definite D call. Germline V gene sequence: CDR1 SGHNT, CDR2 YYREEE (reference sequence). The CDR3 sequence is 14 residues long. V was trimmed by 9 bases and J by 1 base, leaving 15 bases between them.